The present entry profiles one T cell receptor beta chain with its context. The record originates from a study of cytomegalovirus exposure and HLA in healthy donors. About the study: In an earlier analysis, around 100 million unique TCR beta sequences were found from some 180 million T cells.

This CDR3 has 15 residues. V was shortened by 3 bases and J by 3 bases, with 15 bases between the two germline ends. CDR1 and CDR2 (germline): MGHRA, YSYEKL. PCR employed 60 Vbeta and 13 Jbeta primers. Per the study methods: Roughly 11 million shared chains were among some 80 million unique TCR beta chains counted in a later analysis. Generated by immunoSEQ multiplex PCR, the TCRdb table keeps only in-frame clones and is missing some. V, J and clone size were drawn from that table, and D and trimming were deduced from the DNA. In the table there are 130,000 or so clones, 70% to 85% of which are singletons. Samples came from healthy bone marrow donors.

The chain joins TRBV4-1 to TRBJ2-7; D not resolved. Sequencing was carried out using PBMCs. This receptor was taken from a woman aged 18-29 years in good health and CMV-seropositive. This CDR3 is CASSQLSLGSYEQYF. DNA for the CDR3: TGCGCCAGCAGCCAGCTCAGTCTTGGCAGCTACGAGCAGTACTTC.